This T cell receptor beta chain was documented in a study of neoadjuvant anti-PD-1 for oral cavity cancer. Study at large: Around day 43, patients without progression received a fourth nivolumab dose before surgery. Overall study results and limits: Higher pretreatment Treg/Th17 ratios tracked higher pretreatment blood clonality. Each response group had just a few patients in TCR analyses.

Stated time point: after neoadjuvant nivolumab, at surgical resection. Using immunoSEQ multiplex PCR, the repertoire was profiled, and TCRdb retains in-frame clones only, with some absent. This table has approximately 13,000 clones, around three quarters appearing once. CDR3 length: 14 amino acids. V lost 0 bases and J lost 6, with 8 bases in between. The germline CDR1 and CDR2 sequences are SEHNR and FQNEAQ (reference sequence). Comments on this clone: As yet, its antigen is unknown.

The sample here was PBMCs, taken after nivolumab (anti-PD-1) treatment. This TCR was sampled from a person aged 40 to 85 with oral cavity squamous cell carcinoma. The rearrangement links TRBV7-9 to TRBJ2-2, with D perhaps TRBD1 (6 bases). The CDR3 here is CASSLAPGAGELFF. The CDR3 DNA reads TGTGCCAGCAGCTTAGCGCCAGGGGCCGGGGAGCTGTTTTTT. The variable domain in full, with the rest retrieved from reference TRBV7-9 and TRBJ2-2, is DTGVSQNPRHKITKRGQNVTFRCDPISEHNRLYWYRQTLGQGPEFLTYFQNEAQLEKSRLLSDRFSAERPKGSFSTLEIQRTEQGDSAMYLCASSLAPGAGELFFGEGSRLTVL.